These T cell receptor beta chains were read from a single sample in a study of T cell changes during pregnancy in multiple sclerosis. Assay: immunoSEQ multiplex PCR; the TCRdb copy retains only in-frame clones and omits some. The sample lists over 45,000 clones, 90% to 95% occurring once. Sequences were derived from peripheral blood, sampled in the third trimester of pregnancy. These receptors were obtained from a female donor with multiple sclerosis, enrolled in a pregnancy study. The conserved cysteine and the conserved F or W are not part of the CDR3 here. The order of the fields is CDR3 length, V gene, J gene, CDR3 protein.

15,TRBV5-1,TRBJ2-2,ASSRTSGRVDTGELF
11,TRBV9,TRBJ1-1,ASSITGGSEAF
12,TRBV14,TRBJ2-7,ASSQVWPFYEQY
15,TRBV7-9,TRBJ2-2,ASSLDLAGGPAGELF
14,TRBV5-1,TRBJ2-2,ASSLTSGTNTGELF
16,TRBV28,TRBJ2-2,ASSPWGQGASHVGELF
14,TRBV5-1,TRBJ2-6,ASSGWSSSGANVLT
11,TRBV18,TRBJ1-1,ASSLSVYTEAF
9,TRBV20-1,TRBJ2-3,SAPLADTQY
13,TRBV30,TRBJ2-7,AWSRQGAATYEQY
15,TRBV16,TRBJ2-2,ASMPFGGRADTGELF
12,TRBV27,TRBJ2-5,ASSISGPQETQY
15,TRBV10-1,TRBJ1-1,ASSLLTGVMGNTEAF
13,TRBV18,TRBJ1-1,ASSPPNGLSTEAF